This T cell receptor beta chain was identified during a study of response to subunit inactivated influenza vaccine. Broader study findings: Researchers suggested that each seasonal influenza vaccination recruits few new T cells.

V shed 4 bases, J shed 5 bases, and the junction held 9 bases outside the gene matches. The CDR3 totals 17 residues. CDR1 is KGHDR, CDR2 SFDVKD, per germline. Comments on this clonotype: Its target is unknown.

TCRdb fed the RT-PCR reads into MiXCR, producing one record per CDR3 protein. The sample lists about 700,000 distinct CDR3 sequences; around 15% were seen once. This receptor was identified in a man aged 50 or older who received an inactivated influenza vaccine. Sequencing was performed on PBMCs from blood, taken about 14 days before vaccination. The chain is built from TRBV24-1 and TRBJ2-2; the match to TRBD1 covers 10 bases. The chain's CDR3 is CATSDFRGTGETGELFF. The CDR3 nucleotides read TGTGCCACCAGTGACTTCCGTGGGACAGGGGAAACCGGGGAGCTGTTTTTT.